This T cell receptor (beta chain) derives from a study of T-cell memory formation after mild COVID-19. Across the whole study: Largely, the TCR clusters proved donor specific.

This clonotype has more than one count but fewer than ten. Its antigen is not identified. V was cut by 0 bases and J by 0 bases, with 12 bases left in between. This CDR3 region has 17 residues. Germline assignment: CDR1 MNHEY and CDR2 SVGAGI. Study-wide points: Among CD4+ contracting clones, most were CM and EM, and CD8+ ones EMRA.

Constant-segment primers and 5'RACE yielded cDNA libraries for TCR alpha and TCR beta, each carrying sample barcodes and UMIs. Each CDR3 protein gets one entry after TCRdb re-called the 5' RACE reads with MiXCR. The sample records roughly 170,000 distinct CDR3 sequences, roughly 23% being singletons. V gene TRBV6-5 combines with J gene TRBJ2-1; D is undetermined. The source material was PBMCs or a T cell subset sorted from them (not recorded which). The sequence was collected from an adult woman who had mild COVID-19 (a few samples of this study predate the infection). Cell type and time point are not known. The DNA for the CDR3 is TGTGCCAGCAGTTACTCGAACGGGCCCAGCTCCTACAATGAGCAGTTCTTC. Protein product: CASSYSNGPSSYNEQFF.